A single sample is the source of the 18 T cell receptor beta chains below, sequenced in a study of cytomegalovirus exposure and HLA in healthy donors (dated 2017 in TCRdb). Libraries were prepared through the immunoSEQ multiplex PCR assay. Imported from immuneACCESS, the table was reduced by TCRdb to in-frame sequences with V and J called. These copies leave out some clones; in studies compared against another copy, an unresolved V gene accounts for under half, and the cause of the remainder is not known. In all, the sample holds under 100,000 clones, and around 96% of those were seen once. Of the sample, 0.6% to 0.85% falls within the top ten clones. Sample: PBMCs. These receptor sequences come from a man younger than 30 in good health and CMV-seronegative.

The chain is built from TRBV6-1 and TRBJ1-1; 8 bases are a match to TRBD1. Germline trimming cut 3 bases from V and 7 bases from J; bases unmatched to any gene: 13. CDR1 is MNHNS and CDR2 is SASEGT in the germline V gene. The CDR3 is made up of 16 amino acids. The CDR3 nucleotides read TGTGCCAGCAGTGACGATACCTGGACAGGGAGGATTGAAGCTTTCTTT. This sequence encodes CASSDDTWTGRIEAFF.

This chain links TRBV30 with TRBJ2-7, with 7 bases matching TRBD1. Trimming took 7 bases from V and 6 from J; bases not matched to a gene: 6. The CDR3 contains 11 residues. The germline gives CDR1 GTSNPN, CDR2 SVGIG (reference sequence). The CDR3 DNA sequence: TGTGCCTCCGACAGGGACCGCGAGCAGTACTTC. This gives the protein CASDRDREQYF.

This chain links TRBV21-1 with TRBJ2-3; the DNA was not compared with TRBD2, the D call given in the table. TRBV21-1 is given as a pseudogene. The CDR3 extends over 17 amino acids. CDR3 region: CASSPKGGGLGTDTQYF. As DNA, the CDR3 is TGTGCCAGCAGCCCCAAAGGCGGGGGCTTGGGCACAGATACGCAGTATTTT.

The chain has TRBV12-5 and TRBJ2-3; TRBD2 matches at 12 bases. Germline V gene data show CDR1 as LGHNT and CDR2 as FRNRAP. The length of the CDR3 is 17 residues. J lost 0 bases, V lost 2 bases, and 3 bases had no gene match. The CDR3 loop reads CASGLLLAGGSTDTQYF. The CDR3 region has the DNA TGTGCTAGTGGTTTGTTGCTAGCGGGGGGGAGCACAGATACGCAGTATTTT.

The chain links TRBV28 to TRBJ1-2; 8 nucleotides align to TRBD1. The CDR3 spans 12 residues. The junction had 4 bases not matched to a gene; V was cut back by 6 bases and J by 7 bases. CDR1 MDHEN and CDR2 SYDVKM come from the germline V gene. DNA for the CDR3: TGTGCCAGCAGGACACAGGGGGGTGGCTACACCTTC. Its translation is CASRTQGGGYTF.

The chain uses TRBV9 and TRBJ2-3; D may be TRBD2 (6 bases). Germline lookup yields CDR1 SGDLS and CDR2 YYNGEE. The V gene lost 0 bases and the J gene lost 1 base, with 9 bases spanning the gap. The CDR3 spans 15 residues. CDR3 region: CASSVGDFGTDTQYF. The CDR3 DNA is TGTGCCAGCAGCGTAGGGGACTTCGGCACAGATACGCAGTATTTT.

This chain connects TRBV2 to TRBJ2-1, with 8 nucleotides matching TRBD2. The V and J ends lost 3 bases and 3 bases, in that order; junction bases with no gene match: 1. There are 14 residues in the CDR3. Germline V gene data show CDR1 as SNHLY and CDR2 as FYNNEI. CDR3 DNA: TGTGCCAGCAGTGATACTAGCGGCTACAATGAGCAGTTCTTC. Its protein is CASSDTSGYNEQFF.

The CDR3 DNA sequence: TGCAGCGTCAAGGACAGTCCCGTTTATGAAGCTTTCTTT. Its translation: CSVKDSPVYEAFF. The V and J genes are TRBV29-1 and TRBJ1-1, with D possibly being TRBD1 (6 bases). Trimming removed 6 bases at V and 7 bases at J, with 18 bases between. Looked up from germline, CDR1 is SQVTM and CDR2 is ANQGSEA. The CDR3 contains 13 residues.

The chain is built from TRBV9 and TRBJ1-3; the match to TRBD1 covers 7 bases. This CDR3 has 13 amino acids. V lost 0 bases, J lost 6 bases, and 0 bases stayed unmatched. CDR1 is SGDLS and CDR2 is YYNGEE in the germline V gene. The CDR3 nucleotides are TGTGCCAGCAGCGTAGAGGGGGCAAACACCATATATTTT. Translated, it gives CASSVEGANTIYF.

V is TRBV13 and J is TRBJ1-4; no clear D. Trimming took off 5 bases at V and 5 bases at J, with 15 bases between the two ends. This CDR3 has 15 amino acids. Germline-derived CDR1 and CDR2 are PRHDT and FYEKMQ (reference sequence). Here the CDR3 DNA reads TGTGCCAGCAGCCGCCGGGGTCACGAGAATGAAAAACTGTTTTTT. Its protein is CASSRRGHENEKLFF.

The V and J genes are TRBV14 and TRBJ2-7; perhaps TRBD1 as D (6 bases). This CDR3 is 13 amino acids long. V was clipped by 3 bases and J by 4 bases, with 10 bases between them. Germline CDR1 SGHDN, CDR2 FVKESK. Here the CDR3 DNA reads TGTGCCAGCAGCCAGGGACACGATTACGAGCAGTACTTC. This gives the protein CASSQGHDYEQYF. Based on the CDR3 plus reference TRBV14 and TRBJ2-7, the full variable domain is EAGVTQFPSHSVIEKGQTVTLRCDPISGHDNLYWYRRVMGKEIKFLLHFVKESKQDESGMPNNRFLAERTGGTYSTLKVQPAELEDSGVYFCASSQGHDYEQYFGPGTRLTVT.

The V gene is TRBV5-1, the J gene TRBJ2-7; 8 bases are a match to TRBD2. The germline CDR1 and CDR2 sequences are SGHRS and YFSETQ. V lost 3 bases, J lost 3 bases, and 8 bases stayed unmatched. The CDR3 sequence is 15 residues long. CDR3 loop: CASSWGLAGNYEQYF. CDR3 coding DNA: TGCGCCAGCAGCTGGGGGCTAGCGGGCAACTACGAGCAGTACTTC.

This clone has only one observation. The V gene is TRBV6-4, the J gene TRBJ2-6; D is perhaps TRBD1 (6 bases). V lost 5 bases and J 3 bases, leaving 8 bases between the germline ends. The CDR3 extends over 14 amino acids. Germline assignment: CDR1 MRHNA and CDR2 SNTAGT. CDR3 region: CASSTGFGANVLTF. Written as DNA, the CDR3 is TGTGCCAGCAGTACAGGGTTTGGGGCCAACGTCCTGACTTTC.

The J gene is TRBJ1-3, the V gene TRBV5-8; no clear D gene. The CDR3 is 13 amino acids. Trimming stripped 1 base from V and 1 base from J, with 3 bases between. Germline CDR1 and CDR2: SGHTS and YDEGEE. This CDR3 reads CASSLRSGNTIYF. The CDR3 bases are TGTGCCAGCAGCTTGCGGTCTGGAAACACCATATATTTT.

The CDR3 reads CATARLAGNTGELFF. The DNA of the CDR3 is TGTGCCACCGCTCGACTAGCGGGGAACACCGGGGAGCTGTTTTTT. The chain links TRBV28 to TRBJ2-2, with TRBD2 identical over 10 bases. Germline V gives CDR1 MDHEN, CDR2 SYDVKM. Trimming removed 10 bases from V and 1 base from J; junction bases left unmatched: 6. CDR3 length: 15 residues.

As for this clone: One end of the junction does not line up with germline, which may come from a read error. The V and J genes are TRBV7-7 and TRBJ2-1; TRBD2 might be the D (6 bases). Germline CDR1 SSHAT, CDR2 FNYEAQ (reference sequence). The CDR3 runs to 13 residues. The CDR3 sequence: CASSSGVYNEQFF. In DNA form, the CDR3 reads TGTGCTAGCAGTTCGGGAGTCTACAATGAGCAGTTCTTC.

The chain employs TRBV28 and TRBJ2-3, with 9 bases identical to TRBD2. This CDR3 is built from 16 residues. J gave up 2 bases and V 3 bases, and 6 bases lay outside the gene matches. CDR1 MDHEN and CDR2 SYDVKM come from the germline V gene. The CDR3: CASSFPASGVTDTQYF. The CDR3 DNA is TGTGCCAGCAGTTTCCCGGCTAGCGGGGTCACAGATACGCAGTATTTT.

This rearrangement joins TRBV6-5 to TRBJ2-1; D is undetermined. With 0 bases removed from V and 6 bases from J, the gap between germline ends came to 6 bases. This CDR3 is 13 amino acids long. The germline V gene has CDR1 MNHEY and CDR2 SVGAGI. The CDR3 sequence: CASSYSKANEQFF. In DNA form, the CDR3 reads TGTGCCAGCAGTTACTCGAAAGCCAATGAGCAGTTCTTC.